Detailed here is one T cell receptor (beta chain). Its specificity is not known. This entry is derived from a study of OX40 agonist ivuxolimab in advanced cancers. For the study at large: A history of anti-PD-1, anti-PD-L1 or anti-CTLA-4 therapy was acceptable, and over 35% had some. Study-wide results and limits: Researchers report that CD8+ T cells had, on average, more expanded clones than CD4+.

With autoimmune disease history or systemic immunosuppression, patients were excluded. The repertoire was sequenced with immunoSEQ multiplex PCR; TCRdb's copy has only in-frame clones and lacks some. The table includes about 88,000 clones, approximately 90% detected once. V was cut by 6 bases and J by 2 bases, with 10 bases left in between. The length of the CDR3 is 14 residues. Germline assignment: CDR1 SGHNT and CDR2 YENEEA. This clonotype was obtained from an adult with an advanced solid tumor such as melanoma, head and neck, liver or kidney cancer. The rearrangement joins TRBV11-3 to TRBJ2-2, with D uncertain. Source: CD4+ or CD8+ T cells sorted from blood, taken in a trial of the OX40 agonist ivuxolimab. CDR3: CASRSNSNTGELFF. The CDR3 coding sequence is TGTGCCAGCAGGAGTAACAGCAACACCGGGGAGCTGTTTTTT.